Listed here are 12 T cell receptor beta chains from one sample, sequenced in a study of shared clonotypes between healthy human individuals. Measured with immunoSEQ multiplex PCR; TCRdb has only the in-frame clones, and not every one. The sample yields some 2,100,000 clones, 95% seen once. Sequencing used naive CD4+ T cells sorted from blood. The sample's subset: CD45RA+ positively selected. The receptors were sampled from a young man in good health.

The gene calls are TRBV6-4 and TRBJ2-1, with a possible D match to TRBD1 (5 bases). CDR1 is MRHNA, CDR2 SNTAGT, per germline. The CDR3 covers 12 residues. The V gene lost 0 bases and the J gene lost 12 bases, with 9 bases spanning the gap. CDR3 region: CASSDSRRGQFF. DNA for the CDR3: TGTGCCAGCAGTGACTCGAGAAGGGGGCAGTTCTTC.

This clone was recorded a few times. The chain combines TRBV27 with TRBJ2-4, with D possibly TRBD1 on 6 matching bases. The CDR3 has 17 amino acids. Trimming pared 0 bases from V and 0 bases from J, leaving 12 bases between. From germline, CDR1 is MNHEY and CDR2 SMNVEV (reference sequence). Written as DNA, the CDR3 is TGTGCCAGCAGTTTATCAGCAGGGGTCCTAGCCAAAAACATTCAGTACTTC. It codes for CASSLSAGVLAKNIQYF.

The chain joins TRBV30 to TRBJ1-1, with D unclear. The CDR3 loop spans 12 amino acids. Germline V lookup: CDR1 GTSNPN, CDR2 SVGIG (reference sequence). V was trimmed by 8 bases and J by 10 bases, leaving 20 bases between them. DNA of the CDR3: TGTGCCCACCGCCGGGCCCCCGAGGGAGCTTTCTTT. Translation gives CAHRRAPEGAFF.

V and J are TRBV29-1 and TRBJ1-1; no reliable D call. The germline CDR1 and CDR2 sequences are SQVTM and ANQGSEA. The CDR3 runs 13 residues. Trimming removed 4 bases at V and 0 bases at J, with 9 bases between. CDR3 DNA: TGCAGCGTTGGAGCGGGAGTGAACACTGAAGCTTTCTTT. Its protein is CSVGAGVNTEAFF. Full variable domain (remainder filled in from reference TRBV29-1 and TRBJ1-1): SAVISQKPSRDICQRGTSLTIQCQVDSQVTMMFWYRQQPGQSLTLIATANQGSEATYESGFVIDKFPISRPNLTFSTLTVSNMSPEDSSIYLCSVGAGVNTEAFFGQGTRLTVV.

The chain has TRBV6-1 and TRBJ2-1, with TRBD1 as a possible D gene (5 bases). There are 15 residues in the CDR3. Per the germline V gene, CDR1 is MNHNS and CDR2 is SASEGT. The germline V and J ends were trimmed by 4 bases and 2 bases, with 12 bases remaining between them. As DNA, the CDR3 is TGTGCCAGCAGTGTGGAAAAGGGGACCTACAATGAGCAGTTCTTC. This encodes CASSVEKGTYNEQFF.

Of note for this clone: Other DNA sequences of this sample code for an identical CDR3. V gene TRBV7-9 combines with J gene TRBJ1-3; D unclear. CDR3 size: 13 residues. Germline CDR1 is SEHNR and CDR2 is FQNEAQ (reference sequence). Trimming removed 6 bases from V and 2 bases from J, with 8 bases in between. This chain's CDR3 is CASREGAGNTIYF. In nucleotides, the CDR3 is TGTGCCAGCAGGGAGGGAGCTGGAAACACCATATATTTT. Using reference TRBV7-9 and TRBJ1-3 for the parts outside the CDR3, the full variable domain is DTGVSQNPRHKITKRGQNVTFRCDPISEHNRLYWYRQTLGQGPEFLTYFQNEAQLEKSRLLSDRFSAERPKGSFSTLEIQRTEQGDSAMYLCASREGAGNTIYFGEGSWLTVV.

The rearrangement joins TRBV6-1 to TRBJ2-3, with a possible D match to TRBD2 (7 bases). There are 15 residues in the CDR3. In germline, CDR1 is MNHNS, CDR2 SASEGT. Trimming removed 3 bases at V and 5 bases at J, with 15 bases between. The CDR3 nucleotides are TGTGCCAGCAGTGACGGGGGCGGGGGTAGAGATACGCAGTATTTT. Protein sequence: CASSDGGGGRDTQYF.

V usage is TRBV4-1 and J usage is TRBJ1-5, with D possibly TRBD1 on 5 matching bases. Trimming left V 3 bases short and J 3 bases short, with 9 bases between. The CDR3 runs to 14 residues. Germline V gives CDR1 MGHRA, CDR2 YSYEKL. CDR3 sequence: CASSHPGDNQPQHF. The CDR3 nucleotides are TGCGCCAGCAGCCATCCGGGGGACAATCAGCCCCAGCATTTT.

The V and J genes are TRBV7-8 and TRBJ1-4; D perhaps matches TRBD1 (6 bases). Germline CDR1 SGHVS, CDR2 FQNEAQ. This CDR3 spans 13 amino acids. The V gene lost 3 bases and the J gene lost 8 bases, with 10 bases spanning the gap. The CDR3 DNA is TGTGCCAGCAGCTTTCAGGGGCGGGAAAAACTGTTTTTT. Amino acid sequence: CASSFQGREKLFF.

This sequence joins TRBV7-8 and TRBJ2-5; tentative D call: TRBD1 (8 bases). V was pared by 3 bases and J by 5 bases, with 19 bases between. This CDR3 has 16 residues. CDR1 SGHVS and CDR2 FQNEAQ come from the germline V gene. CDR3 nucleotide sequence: TGTGCCAGCAGCTTGGGGGGGACAGGCCCGTGGGAGACCCAGTACTTC. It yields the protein CASSLGGTGPWETQYF.

The CDR3: CASSSFSGTGGYQETQYF. The CDR3 nucleotides read TGCGCCAGCAGCTCCTTTTCCGGGACAGGAGGTTACCAAGAGACCCAGTACTTC. The chain joins TRBV5-1 to TRBJ2-5; 8 bases fit TRBD1. Germline V gene data show CDR1 as SGHRS and CDR2 as YFSETQ. V gave up 3 bases and J gave up 0 bases; unmatched junction bases: 13. The CDR3 runs to 18 residues.

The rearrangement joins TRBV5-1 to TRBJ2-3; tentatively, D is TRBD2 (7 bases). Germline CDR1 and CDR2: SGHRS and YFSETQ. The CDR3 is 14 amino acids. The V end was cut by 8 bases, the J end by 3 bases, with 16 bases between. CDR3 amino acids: CASNNRGGTDTQYF. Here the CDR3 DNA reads TGCGCCAGTAACAATAGGGGGGGTACAGATACGCAGTATTTT. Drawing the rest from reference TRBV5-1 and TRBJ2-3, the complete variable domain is KAGVTQTPRYLIKTRGQQVTLSCSPISGHRSVSWYQQTPGQGLQFLFEYFSETQRNKGNFPGRFSGRQFSNSRSEMNVSTLELGDSALYLCASNNRGGTDTQYFGPGTRLTVL.